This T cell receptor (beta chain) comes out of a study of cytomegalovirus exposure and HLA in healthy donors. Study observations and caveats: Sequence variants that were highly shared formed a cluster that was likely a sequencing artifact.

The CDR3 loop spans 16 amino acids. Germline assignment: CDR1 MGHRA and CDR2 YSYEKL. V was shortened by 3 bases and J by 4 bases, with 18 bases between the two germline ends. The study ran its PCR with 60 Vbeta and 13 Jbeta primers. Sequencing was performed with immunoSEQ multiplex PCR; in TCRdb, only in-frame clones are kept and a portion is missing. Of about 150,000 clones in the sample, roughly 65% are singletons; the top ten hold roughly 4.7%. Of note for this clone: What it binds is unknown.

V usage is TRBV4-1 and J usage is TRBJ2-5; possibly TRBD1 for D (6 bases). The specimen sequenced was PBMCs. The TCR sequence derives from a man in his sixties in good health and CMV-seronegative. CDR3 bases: TGCGCCAGCAGCCACCCTAAGGGGGAGATTACAGAGACCCAGTACTTC. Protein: CASSHPKGEITETQYF.